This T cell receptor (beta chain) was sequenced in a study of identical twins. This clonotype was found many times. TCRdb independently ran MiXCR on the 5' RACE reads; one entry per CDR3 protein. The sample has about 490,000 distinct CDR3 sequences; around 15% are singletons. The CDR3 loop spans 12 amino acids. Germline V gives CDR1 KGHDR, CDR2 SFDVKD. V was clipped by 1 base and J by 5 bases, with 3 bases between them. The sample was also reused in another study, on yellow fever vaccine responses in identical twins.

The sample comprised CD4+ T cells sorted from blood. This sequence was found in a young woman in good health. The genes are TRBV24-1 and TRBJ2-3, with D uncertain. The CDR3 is CATSDLGDTQYF. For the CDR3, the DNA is TGTGCCACCAGTGATTTAGGAGATACGCAGTATTTT.